This entry lists 3 T cell receptor beta chains sequenced from one sample in a study of cytomegalovirus exposure and HLA in healthy donors. PCR primers comprised 60 Vbeta and 13 Jbeta primers. Measured with immunoSEQ multiplex PCR; TCRdb has only the in-frame clones, and not every one. This sample carries more than 100,000 clones, approximately 78% of them seen once, and the ten largest clones take about 7.4%. The sample was PBMCs. The source of these receptors is a woman between 50 and 59 years old in good health and CMV-seropositive.

This clone was seen just once. J is TRBJ2-6 and V is TRBV7-2; D may be TRBD2 (5 bases). Germline CDR1 reads SGHTA; CDR2 reads FQGNSA. Trimming left V 5 bases short and J 7 bases short, with 12 bases between. The CDR3 length is 14 residues. In nucleotides, the CDR3 is TGTGCCAGCAGCCCATTTCGGGGAGCCAACGTCCTGACTTTC. Its protein is CASSPFRGANVLTF.

This chain joins TRBV5-6 and TRBJ1-2; TRBD1 might be the D (6 bases). The CDR3 covers 14 residues. CDR1 SGHDT and CDR2 YYEEEE come from the germline V gene. V lost 0 bases to trimming and J lost 3 bases, with 9 bases between them. In DNA, the CDR3 is TGTGCCAGCAGCTTGGTTCAGGGGTACTATGGCTACACCTTC. This sequence encodes CASSLVQGYYGYTF.

This chain joins TRBV28 and TRBJ2-5, with 9 bases identical to TRBD1. Trimming cost V 6 bases and J 5 bases; bases outside gene matches: 4. CDR1 MDHEN and CDR2 SYDVKM come from the germline V gene. The CDR3 contains 13 residues. For the CDR3, the DNA is TGTGCCAGCAGACTACAGGGGGCCGAGACCCAGTACTTC. Its translation: CASRLQGAETQYF.